The 26 T cell receptor beta chains given below trace back to one sample, sequenced in a study of cytomegalovirus exposure and HLA in healthy donors. PCR was performed using 60 Vbeta and 13 Jbeta primers. TCRdb keeps only in-frame clones here, not all; method: immunoSEQ multiplex PCR. The data contain 150,000 to 200,000 clones, 75% of them singletons. The sequenced sample consisted of PBMCs. All receptors come from a woman in her thirties or forties in good health and CMV-seropositive.

The table lists this clone with a count of one. The genes are TRBV9 and TRBJ1-2; a weak D match, TRBD1 (5 bases). The CDR3 covers 14 residues. In germline, CDR1 is SGDLS, CDR2 YYNGEE. Trimming removed 3 bases from V and 7 bases from J, with 16 bases in between. The CDR3 is CASSGGTDRGGYTF. As DNA, the CDR3 is TGTGCCAGCAGCGGCGGGACGGACCGAGGTGGCTACACCTTC.

V gene TRBV29-1 combines with J gene TRBJ2-3; 11 nucleotides match TRBD2. The CDR3 loop spans 16 amino acids. Trimming cost V 6 bases and J 0 bases; bases outside gene matches: 8. The germline gives CDR1 SQVTM, CDR2 ANQGSEA. CDR3 protein: CSVQIAGGRSTDTQYF. In nucleotides, the CDR3 is TGCAGCGTCCAAATAGCGGGAGGGCGGAGCACAGATACGCAGTATTTT.

The chain joins TRBV5-1 to TRBJ2-2; 8 bases agree with TRBD2. This CDR3 has 16 amino acids. V lost 0 bases to trimming and J lost 2 bases; unmatched junction nucleotides: 3. Germline assignment: CDR1 SGHRS and CDR2 YFSETQ. The CDR3, as DNA: TGCGCCAGCAGCTTGGCACTAGCGGTAAACACCGGGGAGCTGTTTTTT. This gives the protein CASSLALAVNTGELFF.

V and J are TRBV13 and TRBJ1-3; D not certain. This CDR3 is 15 amino acids long. The V gene lost 1 base and the J gene lost 1 base, with 8 bases spanning the gap. From germline, CDR1 is PRHDT and CDR2 FYEKMQ (reference sequence). The CDR3 region is CASSLDRASGNTIYF. DNA for the CDR3: TGTGCCAGCAGCTTAGACCGAGCGTCTGGAAACACCATATATTTT.

This chain joins TRBV29-1 and TRBJ2-7; 10 positions match TRBD2. Germline lookup yields CDR1 SQVTM and CDR2 ANQGSEA. With 3 bases clipped from V and 5 bases from J, the junction kept 4 bases outside the gene matches. The CDR3 is 13 residues long. CDR3 sequence: CSVEPSGRDEQYF. The CDR3 bases are TGCAGCGTTGAGCCTAGCGGGAGAGACGAGCAGTACTTC.

The chain joins TRBV13 to TRBJ2-1, with D possibly being TRBD1 (6 bases). Germline V gene lookup returns CDR1 PRHDT and CDR2 FYEKMQ (reference sequence). The CDR3 contains 15 residues. The germline V and J ends were trimmed by 3 bases and 7 bases, with 16 bases remaining between them. This chain's CDR3 is CASSFLQGINNEQFF. The CDR3 nucleotides read TGTGCCAGCAGCTTCCTCCAGGGGATTAATAATGAGCAGTTCTTC.

The V gene is TRBV9, the J gene TRBJ1-2; D is ambiguous. CDR3 size: 12 residues. Trimming stripped 3 bases from V and 6 bases from J, with 9 bases between. Germline CDR1 is SGDLS and CDR2 is YYNGEE. CDR3 nucleotide sequence: TGTGCCAGCAGCGGACCCCAGGATGGCTACACCTTC. This encodes CASSGPQDGYTF. Using reference TRBV9 and TRBJ1-2 for the parts outside the CDR3, the full variable domain is DSGVTQTPKHLITATGQRVTLRCSPRSGDLSVYWYQQSLDQGLQFLIQYYNGEERAKGNILERFSAQQFPDLHSELNLSSLELGDSALYFCASSGPQDGYTFGSGTRLTVV.

This clone was observed a handful of times. The genes are TRBV4-1 and TRBJ2-1; the D gene is possibly TRBD1 (5 bases). Trimming took 1 base from V and 0 from J, leaving 13 bases between them. Germline loops: CDR1 MGHRA, CDR2 YSYEKL. The CDR3 spans 17 residues. CDR3 sequence: CASSQGRVTPSYNEQFF. The CDR3 DNA reads TGCGCCAGCAGCCAAGGCAGGGTAACCCCCTCCTACAATGAGCAGTTCTTC.

The chain uses TRBV2 and TRBJ2-2; D is uncertain. Germline V gene lookup returns CDR1 SNHLY and CDR2 FYNNEI. This CDR3 has 13 residues. Trimming cost V 6 bases and J 6 bases, with 11 bases left between them. The CDR3 region has the DNA TGTGCCAGCAGCGCGGTTTTTGCCGGGGAGCTGTTTTTT. Encoded protein: CASSAVFAGELFF.

This clone has more than one count but fewer than ten. The chain joins TRBV6-5 to TRBJ1-5; possible D gene TRBD1, 5 bases. Germline V gene sequence: CDR1 MNHEY, CDR2 SVGAGI. This CDR3 is 14 amino acids long. The V end lost 2 bases, the J end lost 6 bases, and 11 bases lay between the germline ends. CDR3 nucleotide sequence: TGTGCCAGCAGTTACGGAGGGGTGGGTCAGCCCCAGCATTTT. Its translation is CASSYGGVGQPQHF.

This chain uses TRBV6-5 with TRBJ1-2; maybe TRBD1 (5 bases). Germline values: CDR1 MNHEY, CDR2 SVGAGI. V was clipped by 2 bases and J by 7 bases, with 17 bases between them. The CDR3 spans 15 residues. The CDR3 is CASSYGAGGLGGYTF. The CDR3, as DNA: TGTGCCAGCAGTTACGGGGCAGGCGGCCTGGGTGGCTACACCTTC.

This clone occurred a few times. V gene TRBV28 combines with J gene TRBJ2-7; D remains unclear. Deletions cut 5 bases from V and 2 bases from J, with 16 bases between. The CDR3 contains 15 residues. Germline V lookup: CDR1 MDHEN, CDR2 SYDVKM. CDR3 DNA: TGTGCCAGCAGTACCAAGCCGGGTGCGGCCTACGAGCAGTACTTC. Translating gives CASSTKPGAAYEQYF.

J is TRBJ1-2 and V is TRBV19; no clear D. Trimming took 5 bases from V and 1 from J, leaving 11 bases between them. The CDR3 has 14 amino acids. Germline loops: CDR1 LNHDA, CDR2 SQIVND (reference sequence). CDR3 protein: CASSPPTNNYGYTF. In nucleotides, the CDR3 is TGTGCCAGTAGTCCGCCAACAAATAACTATGGCTACACCTTC.

A few counts support this clone. This chain links TRBV6-5 with TRBJ1-2; tentative D call: TRBD1 (6 bases). The CDR3 is 15 amino acids. CDR1 is MNHEY and CDR2 is SVGAGI in the germline V gene. V was pared by 7 bases and J by 2 bases, with 17 bases between. The CDR3 bases are TGTGCCAGCACCGGAACAGGGTCCGGAAACTATGGCTACACCTTC. Amino acids: CASTGTGSGNYGYTF.

The chain employs TRBV28 and TRBJ1-5; 7 bases align to TRBD1. This CDR3 region has 14 residues. The J segment lost 4 bases and the V segment lost 8 bases, leaving 8 bases of the junction unmatched. The germline CDR1 and CDR2 sequences are MDHEN and SYDVKM. The CDR3 is CASREDRTNQPQHF. As DNA, the CDR3 is TGTGCCAGCCGAGAGGACAGGACTAATCAGCCCCAGCATTTT.

This sequence joins TRBV28 and TRBJ1-2; D gene unclear. The V gene lost 7 bases and the J gene lost 4 bases, with 16 bases spanning the gap. This CDR3 spans 14 amino acids. Germline CDR1 is MDHEN and CDR2 is SYDVKM. The CDR3 is CASIPGSPVYGYTF. DNA of the CDR3: TGTGCCAGCATACCTGGGAGCCCGGTCTATGGCTACACCTTC.

The chain uses TRBV28 and TRBJ2-3; 9 nucleotides match TRBD2. The CDR3 contains 14 residues. The junction had 8 bases not matched to a gene; V was cut back by 3 bases and J by 10 bases. Germline CDR1 reads MDHEN; CDR2 reads SYDVKM. The CDR3 DNA is TGTGCCAGCAGTTTTTGGTCGCGGGAGGGTTCGCAGTATTTT. It codes for CASSFWSREGSQYF.

The chain employs TRBV7-2 and TRBJ1-5, with D possibly TRBD1 on 6 matching bases. This CDR3 region has 13 residues. The V end lost 4 bases, the J end lost 3 bases, and 7 bases lay between the germline ends. The germline gives CDR1 SGHTA, CDR2 FQGNSA. The CDR3 spells CASSSGANQPQHF. The DNA of the CDR3 is TGTGCCAGCAGCTCAGGGGCCAATCAGCCCCAGCATTTT. The entire variable domain, with the rest obtained from reference TRBV7-2 and TRBJ1-5, is as follows: GAGVSQSPSNKVTEKGKDVELRCDPISGHTALYWYRQSLGQGLEFLIYFQGNSAPDKSGLPSDRFSAERTGGSVSTLTIQRTQQEDSAVYLCASSSGANQPQHFGDGTRLSIL.

Points on this clone: Compared with germline, one end of the junction differs, possibly owing to a read error. The rearrangement links TRBV7-7 to TRBJ1-5, with TRBD1 identical over 10 bases. Looked up from germline, CDR1 is SSHAT and CDR2 is FNYEAQ (reference sequence). This CDR3 comprises 20 residues. The CDR3 region is CASSLALGDRGLYSNQPQHF. The CDR3 coding sequence is TGTGCTAGCAGCTTAGCGCTGGGGGACAGGGGTCTATATAGCAATCAGCCCCAGCATTTT.

In this sample, this clone turned up a few times. V is TRBV2 and J is TRBJ1-2; 8 bases fit TRBD1. The V gene's germline CDR1 is SNHLY and CDR2 FYNNEI. The CDR3 consists of 11 residues. With 8 bases clipped from V and 7 bases from J, the junction kept 3 bases outside the gene matches. This CDR3 reads CASQTGAGYTF. The CDR3 nucleotides read TGTGCCAGCCAGACAGGGGCTGGCTACACCTTC. Full variable domain (remainder filled in from reference TRBV2 and TRBJ1-2): EPEVTQTPSHQVTQMGQEVILRCVPISNHLYFYWYRQILGQKVEFLVSFYNNEISEKSEIFDDQFSVERPDGSNFTLKIRSTKLEDSAMYFCASQTGAGYTFGSGTRLTVV.

The sample holds a few counts of this clone. The V gene is TRBV28, the J gene TRBJ2-1; 10 bases fit TRBD2. The CDR3 covers 14 residues. The V and J ends lost 5 bases and 4 bases, in that order; junction bases with no gene match: 2. CDR1 MDHEN and CDR2 SYDVKM come from the germline V gene. This CDR3 reads CASSASGGYNEQFF. The CDR3 DNA is TGTGCCAGCAGTGCTAGCGGGGGTTACAATGAGCAGTTCTTC.

The gene calls are TRBV27 and TRBJ2-5, with 8 positions matching TRBD2. The J call may be faulty, since TRBJ2-7 better matches the DNA end. Looked up from germline, CDR1 is MNHEY and CDR2 is SMNVEV (reference sequence). This CDR3 contains 14 residues. The DNA for the CDR3 is TGTGCCAGCAGTGCCCGGGGGGGGTCCTACGAGCAGTACTTC. Translation: CASSARGGSYEQYF.

This clone was seen a single time. The chain links TRBV29-1 to TRBJ2-1, with D possibly TRBD1 on 5 matching bases. This CDR3 has 16 amino acids. V lost 0 bases and J lost 8, with 20 bases in between. Germline lookup yields CDR1 SQVTM and CDR2 ANQGSEA. Written as DNA, the CDR3 is TGCAGCGTTGAAGACCTCCTAGGGGTAGCTGGGGATGAGCAGTTCTTC. The encoded protein is CSVEDLLGVAGDEQFF.

V is TRBV7-9 and J is TRBJ2-7, with D perhaps matching TRBD1 (5 bases). The CDR3 runs 14 residues. Trimming stripped 5 bases from V and 2 bases from J, with 13 bases between. Germline-derived CDR1 and CDR2 are SEHNR and FQNEAQ (reference sequence). The CDR3 here is CASSLWGGAYEQYF. DNA of the CDR3: TGTGCCAGCAGCCTCTGGGGCGGTGCCTACGAGCAGTACTTC. The full variable domain, with the rest looked up from reference TRBV7-9 and TRBJ2-7, is DTGVSQNPRHKITKRGQNVTFRCDPISEHNRLYWYRQTLGQGPEFLTYFQNEAQLEKSRLLSDRFSAERPKGSFSTLEIQRTEQGDSAMYLCASSLWGGAYEQYFGPGTRLTVT.

This clone came up once. One end of the junction varies from germline; a read error may be responsible. The genes are TRBV5-1 and TRBJ2-7; the match to TRBD1 covers 8 bases. The CDR3 length is 17 residues. In germline, CDR1 is SGHRS, CDR2 YFSETQ. The CDR3 loop is CASSLARQGMSAYGQYF. The CDR3, as DNA: TGCGCCAGCAGCTTGGCTAGACAGGGGATGTCCGCCTACGGGCAGTACTTC.

The V and J genes are TRBV5-4 and TRBJ2-7, with D uncertain. This CDR3 region has 12 residues. Germline V lookup: CDR1 SGHNT, CDR2 YYREEE (reference sequence). Deletions cut 4 bases from V and 0 bases from J, with 5 bases between. The CDR3 region has the DNA TGTGCCAGCAGCCATAGCTCCTACGAGCAGTACTTC. Its translation: CASSHSSYEQYF.